These 32 T cell receptor beta chains were all obtained from the same sample, sequenced in a study of control samples from healthy donors and cancer patients. Generated by immunoSEQ multiplex PCR, the TCRdb table keeps only in-frame clones and is missing some. Found here are tens of thousands of clones, 94% of them singletons; the top ten hold less than 4.5%. Sequencing was carried out using blood. The receptors shown here come from a man aged 25 to 40 in good health.

This clone was counted a few times. The rearrangement uses TRBV4-1 and TRBJ1-5; D unclear. V lost 1 base to trimming and J lost 7 bases, with 11 bases between them. From germline, CDR1 is MGHRA and CDR2 YSYEKL. The CDR3 has 14 amino acids. The DNA of the CDR3 is TGCGCCAGCAGCCAAGTGGAGGGTTGGCAGCCCCAGCATTTT. Protein product: CASSQVEGWQPQHF.

This chain uses TRBV6-5 with TRBJ1-2, with 9 bases lining up with TRBD1. With V trimmed by 6 bases and J by 2 bases, 7 bases remained unmatched. The CDR3 extends over 15 amino acids. Germline CDR1 and CDR2: MNHEY and SVGAGI. The CDR3 loop is CASREGQGMNYGYTF. CDR3 DNA: TGTGCCAGCAGGGAGGGACAGGGCATGAACTATGGCTACACCTTC.

The V gene is TRBV6-2 or TRBV6-3, the J gene TRBJ1-5, with D unclear. CDR1 and CDR2 from the germline V gene are MNHEY and SVGEGT. Trimming removed 6 bases from V and 0 bases from J, with 9 bases in between. The CDR3 is made up of 14 amino acids. CDR3 coding DNA: TGTGCCAGCAGCGACGTTCATAGCAATCAGCCCCAGCATTTT. Translation gives CASSDVHSNQPQHF.

The CDR3 spells CASRQTSFSYNEQFF. CDR3 sequence (DNA): TGTGCCAGCAGACAAACTAGCTTCTCCTACAATGAGCAGTTCTTC. The chain links TRBV6-4 to TRBJ2-1, with D possibly being TRBD2 (6 bases). Germline CDR1 and CDR2: MRHNA and SNTAGT. V lost 6 bases and J lost 0, with 12 bases in between. This CDR3 is built from 15 residues.

A remark on this clone: The CDR3 ends on some other residue instead of the conserved phenylalanine or tryptophan, so this is likely a read error. The genes are TRBV2 and TRBJ1-1; 7 positions agree with TRBD1. V shed 8 bases, J shed 3 bases, and the junction held 3 bases outside the gene matches. This CDR3 contains 12 residues. Germline V lookup: CDR1 SNHLY, CDR2 FYNNEI. CDR3: CASRGTDTEAFL. CDR3 sequence (DNA): TGTGCCAGCCGGGGGACAGACACTGAAGCTTTCCTT.

By frequency in the sample, this clone is medium-sized. The chain couples TRBV27 to TRBJ2-7; 10 positions agree with TRBD1. Germline V gives CDR1 MNHEY, CDR2 SMNVEV (reference sequence). CDR3 length equals 15 residues. The J segment lost 3 bases and the V segment lost 3 bases, leaving 5 bases of the junction unmatched. The CDR3 here is CASSLGTGANYEQYF. CDR3 nucleotides: TGTGCCAGCAGTTTGGGGACAGGGGCGAACTACGAGCAGTACTTC.

V and J are TRBV9 and TRBJ1-2, with D hard to call. The CDR3 extends over 13 amino acids. V lost 4 bases, J lost 4 bases, and 11 bases lay in between. Per germline, CDR1 SGDLS and CDR2 YYNGEE. In nucleotides, the CDR3 is TGTGCCAGCAGCCGAGACGGGCCCTATGGCTACACCTTC. Residues: CASSRDGPYGYTF.

V is TRBV3-1 (or the pseudogene TRBV3-2) and J is TRBJ1-5; no firm D call. The CDR3 loop spans 13 amino acids. V was clipped by 0 bases and J by 9 bases, with 9 bases between them. Germline lookup yields CDR1 LGHDT and CDR2 YNNKEL (reference sequence). The CDR3 DNA is TGTGCCAGCAGCCAAGATTTGGGAACGCCCCAGCATTTT. Translated, it gives CASSQDLGTPQHF.

This rearrangement joins TRBV2 to TRBJ2-3; D possibly corresponds to TRBD2 (5 bases). The length of the CDR3 is 14 residues. In germline, CDR1 is SNHLY, CDR2 FYNNEI. Trimming stripped 6 bases from V and 0 bases from J, with 10 bases between. The chain's CDR3 is CASRSSPSTDTQYF. For the CDR3, the DNA is TGTGCCAGCAGGTCTAGCCCGAGCACAGATACGCAGTATTTT.

The chain combines TRBV27 with TRBJ1-4; D is ambiguous. The V gene's germline CDR1 is MNHEY and CDR2 SMNVEV (reference sequence). CDR3 length equals 13 residues. The ends were cut back, 10 bases at V and 4 bases at J, with 13 bases in the middle. Here the CDR3 DNA reads TGTGCCACATTCTCACCCCTTAATGAAAAACTGTTTTTT. Translating gives CATFSPLNEKLFF.

This chain links TRBV30 with TRBJ2-1, with a possible D match to TRBD1 (6 bases). The V end lost 7 bases, the J end lost 0 bases, and 25 bases lay between the germline ends. The CDR3 is 18 amino acids. Germline V gene sequence: CDR1 GTSNPN, CDR2 SVGIG (reference sequence). CDR3 protein: CALDRGTTIGSSYNEQFF. The CDR3 DNA is TGTGCCTTAGATAGGGGGACGACTATAGGGAGCTCCTACAATGAGCAGTTCTTC.

The chain links TRBV6-5 to TRBJ1-6; 8 bases agree with TRBD1. Trimming removed 1 base from V and 9 bases from J; junction bases left unmatched: 5. The V gene's germline CDR1 is MNHEY and CDR2 SVGAGI. The CDR3 loop spans 15 amino acids. The CDR3 here is CASSYYDRGGSPLHF. The CDR3 DNA sequence: TGTGCCAGCAGTTACTACGACAGGGGTGGTTCACCCCTCCACTTT.

The gene calls are TRBV4-3 and TRBJ1-2; 7 bases are shared with TRBD1. Germline trimming cut 1 base from V and 3 bases from J; bases unmatched to any gene: 5. Germline V gene data show CDR1 as LGHNA and CDR2 as YSLEER. CDR3 size: 15 residues. The CDR3 protein is CASSQAQGGDYGYTF. In nucleotides, the CDR3 is TGCGCCAGCAGCCAAGCCCAGGGGGGGGACTATGGCTACACCTTC.

V usage is TRBV5-1 and J usage is TRBJ2-1, with a possible D match to TRBD2 (6 bases). V was clipped by 0 bases and J by 7 bases, with 14 bases between them. The CDR3 consists of 15 residues. CDR1 and CDR2 from the germline V gene are SGHRS and YFSETQ. The CDR3 region is CASSLGQRVGNEQFF. In nucleotides, the CDR3 is TGCGCCAGCAGCTTGGGACAGCGGGTTGGGAATGAGCAGTTCTTC.

The V call is TRBV7-3, the J call TRBJ2-2; D may be TRBD1 (6 bases). The CDR3 length is 15 residues. Germline assignment: CDR1 SGHTA and CDR2 FQGTGA. The V and J ends lost 4 bases and 6 bases respectively, with 15 bases between them. The CDR3 spells CASSSGHAAAGELFF. In DNA form, the CDR3 reads TGTGCCAGCAGCTCGGGACACGCGGCGGCCGGGGAGCTGTTTTTT.

The chain is built from TRBV29-1 and TRBJ2-1; D may be TRBD2 (7 bases). The CDR3 totals 13 residues. Germline V gene lookup returns CDR1 SQVTM and CDR2 ANQGSEA. With 3 bases removed from V and 10 bases from J, the gap between germline ends came to 16 bases. CDR3 sequence (DNA): TGCAGCGTTGATTCAGGGAGGGGGGGCGAGCAGTTCTTC. This translates into CSVDSGRGGEQFF.

The V and J genes are TRBV2 and TRBJ2-1; 11 bases line up with TRBD1. Looked up from germline, CDR1 is SNHLY and CDR2 is FYNNEI. This CDR3 contains 15 residues. V lost 5 bases, J lost 7 bases, and 7 bases stayed unmatched. The CDR3 sequence is CASSRRDRGGNEQFF. CDR3 DNA sequence: TGTGCCAGCAGTAGACGGGACAGGGGGGGGAATGAGCAGTTCTTC.

This chain links TRBV6-5 with TRBJ2-2; TRBD1 matches at 9 bases. With 2 bases clipped from V and 4 bases from J, the junction kept 2 bases outside the gene matches. The CDR3 is made up of 15 amino acids. Germline V lookup: CDR1 MNHEY, CDR2 SVGAGI. The CDR3 loop is CASSYGTGSTGELFF. CDR3 nucleotide sequence: TGTGCCAGCAGTTACGGGACAGGGAGCACCGGGGAGCTGTTTTTT.

The V gene is TRBV7-3, the J gene TRBJ2-2, with unresolved D. The V gene's germline CDR1 is SGHTA and CDR2 FQGTGA. The CDR3 sequence is 14 residues long. Deletions cut 2 bases from V and 5 bases from J, with 9 bases between. CDR3 sequence: CASSLLGWTGELFF. CDR3 bases: TGTGCCAGCAGCTTACTCGGGTGGACCGGGGAGCTGTTTTTT.

This chain uses TRBV19 with TRBJ1-1, with 10 nucleotides matching TRBD1. Germline loops: CDR1 LNHDA, CDR2 SQIVND (reference sequence). This CDR3 region has 16 residues. Trimming removed 5 bases from V and 4 bases from J; junction bases left unmatched: 10. CDR3 sequence reads: CASSANPGTGATEAFF. In DNA form, the CDR3 reads TGTGCCAGTAGTGCCAACCCAGGGACAGGGGCCACTGAAGCTTTCTTT. Using reference TRBV19 and TRBJ1-1 for the parts outside the CDR3, the full variable domain is DGGITQSPKYLFRKEGQNVTLSCEQNLNHDAMYWYRQDPGQGLRLIYYSQIVNDFQKGDIAEGYSVSREKKESFPLTVTSAQKNPTAFYLCASSANPGTGATEAFFGQGTRLTVV.

The chain combines TRBV13 with TRBJ2-5; D is uncertain. This CDR3 region has 13 residues. Germline V lookup: CDR1 PRHDT, CDR2 FYEKMQ (reference sequence). V lost 0 bases and J 1 base, leaving 3 bases between the germline ends. CDR3 bases: TGTGCCAGCAGCTTAGGGCCCCAAGAGACCCAGTACTTC. Amino acid sequence: CASSLGPQETQYF.

The V gene is TRBV14, the J gene TRBJ1-2, with 8 nucleotides matching TRBD1. This CDR3 has 14 amino acids. Germline V lookup: CDR1 SGHDN, CDR2 FVKESK. J gave up 8 bases and V 1 base, and 6 bases lay outside the gene matches. The CDR3 DNA follows: TGTGCCAGCAGCCAAGTCACAGGGGGGGACGGCTACACCTTC. It codes for CASSQVTGGDGYTF.

This sequence joins TRBV28 and TRBJ1-1, with no clear D. Germline V CDR1 and CDR2: MDHEN, SYDVKM. This CDR3 is 12 amino acids long. V was clipped by 6 bases and J by 1 base, with 6 bases between them. This CDR3 is CASREENTEAFF. The DNA of the CDR3 is TGTGCCAGCAGAGAGGAGAACACTGAAGCTTTCTTT.

This clone was seen once. The rearrangement uses TRBV27 and TRBJ1-5; maybe TRBD1 (6 bases). Germline CDR1 MNHEY, CDR2 SMNVEV (reference sequence). This CDR3 has 15 residues. Trimming stripped 6 bases from V and 5 bases from J, with 17 bases between. The CDR3 DNA is TGTGCCAGCAGCTCCTCAGGGGTGGGAGATCAGCCCCAGCATTTT. Translated: CASSSSGVGDQPQHF.

This chain connects TRBV9 to TRBJ1-5; 7 nucleotides line up with TRBD1. Germline values: CDR1 SGDLS, CDR2 YYNGEE. The ends lost 3 bases at V and 5 bases at J; junction bases unmatched: 5. The CDR3 has 14 amino acids. The chain's CDR3 is CASSATGRDQPQHF. The CDR3 bases are TGTGCCAGCAGCGCGACAGGGAGGGATCAGCCCCAGCATTTT.

The V and J genes are TRBV5-4 and TRBJ2-7, with 8 nucleotides matching TRBD2. V gave up 1 base and J gave up 5 bases; unmatched junction bases: 8. Germline V gene lookup returns CDR1 SGHNT and CDR2 YYREEE (reference sequence). The CDR3 sequence is 15 residues long. The CDR3 coding sequence is TGTGCCAGCAGCTTGACGTCTAGCGGGTCCCACGAGCAGTACTTC. Protein: CASSLTSSGSHEQYF. The complete variable domain, with remaining parts taken from reference TRBV5-4 and TRBJ2-7, reads ETGVTQSPTHLIKTRGQQVTLRCSSQSGHNTVSWYQQALGQGPQFIFQYYREEENGRGNFPPRFSGLQFPNYSSELNVNALELDDSALYLCASSLTSSGSHEQYFGPGTRLTVT.

V and J are TRBV27 and TRBJ1-5, with D tentatively TRBD1 (6 bases). V lost 3 bases to trimming and J lost 2 bases, with 17 bases between them. CDR1 and CDR2 (germline): MNHEY, SMNVEV (reference sequence). There are 17 residues in the CDR3. The CDR3, as DNA: TGTGCCAGCAGTTTCCCTCCCTGGACAGATGGCAATCAGCCCCAGCATTTT. As protein: CASSFPPWTDGNQPQHF.

V usage is TRBV7-9 and J usage is TRBJ1-6; D uncertain. V lost 6 bases and J 7 bases, leaving 7 bases between the germline ends. This CDR3 has 12 residues. Germline CDR1 reads SEHNR; CDR2 reads FQNEAQ (reference sequence). The CDR3 reads CASRGGNSPLHF. CDR3 coding DNA: TGTGCCAGCAGGGGAGGGAATTCACCCCTCCACTTT.

The chain is built from TRBV4-2 and TRBJ1-6; a weak D match, TRBD1 (6 bases). The CDR3 is made up of 16 amino acids. CDR1 and CDR2 from the germline V gene are LGHNA and YNFKEQ. The V end lost 1 base, the J end lost 8 bases, and 15 bases lay between the germline ends. The CDR3: CASSQGRDNFYSPLHF. As DNA, the CDR3 is TGTGCCAGCAGCCAAGGTCGGGACAACTTTTATTCACCCCTCCACTTT.

The count of this clone is one. This chain joins TRBV27 and TRBJ1-2, with a weak D call TRBD1 (5 bases). The V end was cut by 6 bases, the J end by 7 bases, with 9 bases between. The V gene's germline CDR1 is MNHEY and CDR2 SMNVEV (reference sequence). The CDR3 contains 11 residues. The DNA of the CDR3 is TGTGCCAGCAGGGAAGGGGCTGGCTACACCTTC. Amino acids: CASREGAGYTF.

The V call is TRBV11-1, the J call TRBJ2-2, with TRBD1 matching 11 bases. This CDR3 has 16 amino acids. Looked up from germline, CDR1 is SGHAT and CDR2 is FQDESV (reference sequence). With 5 bases clipped from V and 7 bases from J, the junction kept 9 bases outside the gene matches. Here the CDR3 reads CASSQGTGGSIGELFF. The CDR3, as DNA: TGTGCCAGCAGCCAAGGGACAGGGGGAAGTATCGGGGAGCTGTTTTTT.

V is TRBV5-6 and J is TRBJ2-7; D remains ambiguous. The CDR3 is made up of 15 amino acids. V gave up 0 bases and J gave up 6 bases, with 16 bases separating them. Per germline, CDR1 SGHDT and CDR2 YYEEEE. CDR3 protein: CASSLATGSSGEQYF. The CDR3 DNA is TGTGCCAGCAGCTTGGCCACGGGCTCGTCGGGCGAGCAGTACTTC. The complete variable domain, with remaining parts taken from reference TRBV5-6 and TRBJ2-7, reads DAGVTQSPTHLIKTRGQQVTLRCSPKSGHDTVSWYQQALGQGPQFIFQYYEEEERQRGNFPDRFSGHQFPNYSSELNVNALLLGDSALYLCASSLATGSSGEQYFGPGTRLTVT.